This T cell receptor (beta chain) came from a study of shared clonotypes between healthy human individuals. The study, taken as a whole, reports: Against clonotypes common to all four donors, non-shared ones had lower generation probabilities. Large sequencing depth failed to make sorted-subset sequencing complete, rarefaction showed.

Germline loops: CDR1 ENHRY, CDR2 SYGVKD. Deletions cut 6 bases from V and 4 bases from J, with 15 bases between. This CDR3 has 15 residues. Points on this clone: The antigen is undetermined.

It was CD45RO-negative cells, positively selected for CCR7, that made up naive CD8 cells, with terminally differentiated effector memory CD45RA+ cells excluded. Every donor, a Caucasian adult, lived in Nashville, Tennessee. The method was immunoSEQ multiplex PCR; TCRdb's version includes in-frame clones alone and lacks a portion of them. The sample holds millions of clones, about 93% seen once. Sample: naive CD8+ T cells from PBMCs. The sequence came from a young man in good health. Some clones in this sample may be carry-over from other donors' samples. The chain is built from TRBV10-3 and TRBJ2-2, with D possibly TRBD2 on 5 matching bases. The chain's CDR3 is CAISAMSRGTGELFF. In DNA, the CDR3 is TGTGCCATCAGCGCTATGTCCCGGGGCACCGGGGAGCTGTTTTTT.